This T cell receptor beta chain was identified in a study of blood T cell repertoires in COVID-19. Study-wide context: T cells, B-cell-depleted T cells, or PBMCs provided the cDNA or gDNA that served as material.

In the study's own analysis: From reference gene primer amplification, estimates of nucleated cell counts were derived. Assay: immunoSEQ multiplex PCR; the TCRdb copy retains only in-frame clones and omits some. The DNA was the basis for D and trimming; V, J and clone size are from that table. The sample holds around 100,000 clones, around nine tenths seen once. The CDR3 runs to 16 residues. V lost 0 bases and J lost 1; bases outside the gene matches: 3. Germline V gives CDR1 SGDLS, CDR2 YYNGEE. This chain joins TRBV9 and TRBJ2-5; 10 bases are shared with TRBD2. This receptor was identified in a man in his forties or fifties with acute or convalescent COVID-19. Sequencing was performed on peripheral blood. The CDR3 reads CASSVGTSGGQETQYF. As DNA, the CDR3 is TGTGCCAGCAGCGTAGGGACTAGCGGTGGCCAAGAGACCCAGTACTTC.